This T cell receptor (beta chain) came from a study of PD-L1 blockade in urothelial cancer. Overall study context: Earlier, patients had received 0 to 3 chemotherapy regimens.

Described time point: pretreatment peripheral blood. Patient disease was locally advanced or metastatic urothelial carcinoma. Sequencing used immunoSEQ multiplex PCR; TCRdb keeps in-frame clones, though not all of them. Of 130,000 or so clones in the sample, less than 85% are singletons; the top ten hold about 2.9%. Germline V lookup: CDR1 SGHTA, CDR2 FQGTGA. The ends were cut back, 5 bases at V and 0 bases at J, with 7 bases in the middle. This CDR3 is 13 amino acids long. The TCR was taken from a man aged 45 to 65 with urothelial cancer. Sequencing was performed on PBMCs, taken around atezolizumab (anti-PD-L1) treatment. The chain carries TRBV7-3 and TRBJ1-1; D unresolved. The CDR3: CASSAELNTEAFF. CDR3 bases: TGTGCCAGCAGCGCGGAGTTGAACACTGAAGCTTTCTTT.